The next 18 T cell receptor beta chains were all read from a single sample in a study of CD8+ T cells in alopecia areata. Following RNA extraction, reverse transcription yielded cDNA that acted as the sequencing template. Assay used: immunoSEQ multiplex PCR; TCRdb lists only in-frame clones, some missing. The table has 250,000 to 350,000 clones, roughly 60% seen once. Treatment indicated: oral pan-JAK inhibitor, 5-10 mg twice daily. Sequences were derived from CD4+ T cells sorted from blood, sampled around week 54, from a patient treated with tofacitinib. The receptor set was obtained from a human donor with alopecia areata.

J is TRBJ1-1 and V is TRBV29-1; D not resolved. V was shortened by 3 bases and J by 4 bases, with 9 bases between the two germline ends. Germline loops: CDR1 SQVTM, CDR2 ANQGSEA. This CDR3 comprises 12 residues. The CDR3 protein is CSVDLSGTEAFF. CDR3 DNA: TGCAGCGTTGATCTCTCGGGCACTGAAGCTTTCTTT.

This chain joins TRBV29-1 and TRBJ2-5; 7 positions agree with TRBD2. The germline gives CDR1 SQVTM, CDR2 ANQGSEA. This CDR3 has 13 residues. The J segment lost 4 bases and the V segment lost 4 bases, leaving 6 bases of the junction unmatched. CDR3 sequence reads: CSVVPSGVETQYF. CDR3 DNA sequence: TGCAGCGTTGTCCCCAGCGGGGTAGAGACCCAGTACTTC.

This rearrangement joins TRBV27 to TRBJ2-7, with D maybe TRBD2 (6 bases). There are 13 residues in the CDR3. Trimming removed 2 bases from V and 2 bases from J, with 7 bases in between. The germline V gene encodes CDR1 MNHEY and CDR2 SMNVEV (reference sequence). The CDR3 spells CASSLRGTYEQYF. The CDR3 nucleotides read TGTGCCAGCAGTTTACGCGGGACCTACGAGCAGTACTTC.

The sample holds a few counts of this clone. CDR3 region: CASSQGDSPLHF. CDR3 nucleotide sequence: TGCGCCAGCAGCCAAGGGGATTCACCCCTCCACTTT. This chain links TRBV4-3 with TRBJ1-6; no clear D. This CDR3 contains 12 residues. Germline V lookup: CDR1 LGHNA, CDR2 YSLEER. With 1 base removed from V and 8 bases from J, the gap between germline ends came to 3 bases.

CDR3 residues: CASSARGSGGTEAFF. CDR3 nucleotide sequence: TGTGCCAGCAGCGCGAGGGGTTCAGGGGGCACTGAAGCTTTCTTT. This chain links TRBV9 with TRBJ1-1, with 7 positions matching TRBD1. The CDR3 has 15 amino acids. The V gene's germline CDR1 is SGDLS and CDR2 YYNGEE. V was clipped by 3 bases and J by 4 bases; unmatched bases: 9.

This clone has more than one count but fewer than ten. This rearrangement joins TRBV4-3 to TRBJ2-7; D is possibly TRBD2 (6 bases). The ends were cut back, 0 bases at V and 3 bases at J, with 15 bases in the middle. Germline V CDR1 and CDR2: LGHNA, YSLEER. The CDR3 sequence is 16 residues long. The CDR3 region is CASSQDSGRPFYEQYF. CDR3 nucleotides: TGCGCCAGCAGCCAAGATAGCGGCAGGCCCTTCTACGAGCAGTACTTC.

The V call is TRBV9, the J call TRBJ1-2, with 8 bases aligning to TRBD1. With V trimmed by 3 bases and J by 5 bases, 9 bases remained unmatched. Germline V gives CDR1 SGDLS, CDR2 YYNGEE. The CDR3 sequence is 15 residues long. CDR3 loop: CASSAPQGAGYGYTF. DNA of the CDR3: TGTGCCAGCAGCGCCCCGCAGGGGGCCGGGTATGGCTACACCTTC.

This chain joins TRBV7-2 and TRBJ1-4; the D gene is possibly TRBD1 (5 bases). Germline CDR1 and CDR2: SGHTA and FQGNSA. Trimming left V 2 bases short and J 8 bases short, with 18 bases between. This CDR3 is 16 amino acids long. The CDR3 DNA is TGTGCCAGCAGCTTACTGGGGACCCCGCCTGGCGAAAAACTGTTTTTT. Amino acid sequence: CASSLLGTPPGEKLFF.

CDR3 loop: CASSSTGTYKRAEAFF. The CDR3 DNA sequence: TGTGCCAGCAGTTCTACCGGGACATACAAACGAGCTGAAGCTTTCTTT. The V gene is TRBV27, the J gene TRBJ1-1; tentatively, D is TRBD1 (6 bases). CDR1 MNHEY and CDR2 SMNVEV come from the germline V gene (reference sequence). The CDR3 runs 16 residues. V lost 4 bases, J lost 6 bases, and 21 bases lay in between.

Points on this clone: The identical CDR3 is also encoded by other nucleotide sequences in the sample. The chain uses TRBV29-1 and TRBJ2-5, with D unclear. The CDR3 has 10 amino acids. The V and J ends lost 5 bases and 4 bases respectively, with 5 bases between them. Germline CDR1 is SQVTM and CDR2 is ANQGSEA. CDR3 amino acids: CSVLGETQYF. CDR3 in DNA: TGCAGCGTTCTGGGAGAGACCCAGTACTTC.

The chain links TRBV5-1 to TRBJ1-1; no firm D call. V lost 6 bases, J lost 1 base, and 13 bases lay in between. Germline V gives CDR1 SGHRS, CDR2 YFSETQ. CDR3 length equals 14 residues. The CDR3 loop reads CASTSLDTNTEAFF. As DNA, the CDR3 is TGCGCCAGCACCTCCCTTGACACGAACACTGAAGCTTTCTTT.

The V and J genes are TRBV9 and TRBJ1-1; 10 nucleotides match TRBD1. CDR3 length: 15 amino acids. Germline lookup yields CDR1 SGDLS and CDR2 YYNGEE. V gave up 0 bases and J gave up 10 bases; unmatched junction bases: 9. CDR3 sequence (DNA): TGTGCCAGCAGCGTAGCACCGACAGGGGGCCTCCCAGCTTTCTTT. Its protein product is CASSVAPTGGLPAFF. The complete variable domain, with remaining parts taken from reference TRBV9 and TRBJ1-1, reads DSGVTQTPKHLITATGQRVTLRCSPRSGDLSVYWYQQSLDQGLQFLIQYYNGEERAKGNILERFSAQQFPDLHSELNLSSLELGDSALYFCASSVAPTGGLPAFFGQGTRLTVV.

The chain employs TRBV4-1 and TRBJ1-5; 9 bases are a match to TRBD1. Trimming took 5 bases from V and 1 from J; bases not matched to a gene: 3. The length of the CDR3 is 15 residues. Germline CDR1 is MGHRA and CDR2 is YSYEKL. Here the CDR3 reads CASSLGTGSNQPQHF. In nucleotides, the CDR3 is TGCGCCAGCAGCTTGGGGACAGGGAGCAATCAGCCCCAGCATTTT.

This chain joins TRBV6-5 and TRBJ1-2; D is perhaps TRBD1 (5 bases). Trimming stripped 2 bases from V and 8 bases from J, with 18 bases between. The CDR3 runs to 15 residues. Germline CDR1 reads MNHEY; CDR2 reads SVGAGI. CDR3 bases: TGTGCCAGCAGTTACCGTGGGGCAGGGAGCTCCGGCTACACCTTC. It codes for CASSYRGAGSSGYTF.

This rearrangement joins TRBV29-1 to TRBJ1-4; D ambiguous. The V end was cut by 2 bases, the J end by 10 bases, with 14 bases between. The CDR3 is made up of 13 amino acids. Germline CDR1 is SQVTM and CDR2 is ANQGSEA. The chain's CDR3 is CSVELFGSLKLFF. The CDR3 DNA follows: TGCAGCGTTGAACTGTTTGGCAGTTTAAAACTGTTTTTT.

This clone has just a few counts. The chain recombines TRBV7-2 with TRBJ1-2; the match to TRBD1 covers 11 bases. This CDR3 has 14 residues. J was trimmed by 8 bases and V by 5 bases; bases with no gene match: 7. Germline V gene lookup returns CDR1 SGHTA and CDR2 FQGNSA. The CDR3 protein is CASSPGQGADGYTF. DNA for the CDR3: TGTGCCAGCAGCCCAGGACAGGGGGCCGACGGCTACACCTTC.

The rearrangement joins TRBV5-4 to TRBJ1-3; D gene ambiguous. V lost 0 bases, J lost 1 base, and 5 bases lay in between. Germline V lookup: CDR1 SGHNT, CDR2 YYREEE (reference sequence). The CDR3 loop spans 14 amino acids. The CDR3 is CASSLGGSGNTIYF. The CDR3 nucleotides read TGTGCCAGCAGCTTGGGCGGGTCTGGAAACACCATATATTTT. Full variable domain (outside the CDR3, taken from reference TRBV5-4 and TRBJ1-3): ETGVTQSPTHLIKTRGQQVTLRCSSQSGHNTVSWYQQALGQGPQFIFQYYREEENGRGNFPPRFSGLQFPNYSSELNVNALELDDSALYLCASSLGGSGNTIYFGEGSWLTVV.

This sequence joins TRBV29-1 and TRBJ2-3; 7 nucleotides match TRBD2. In germline, CDR1 is SQVTM, CDR2 ANQGSEA. J lost 4 bases, V lost 6 bases, and 4 bases had no gene match. This CDR3 is built from 12 residues. CDR3 DNA sequence: TGCAGCGTGGAGACTAGCTCAGATACGCAGTATTTT. It codes for CSVETSSDTQYF.